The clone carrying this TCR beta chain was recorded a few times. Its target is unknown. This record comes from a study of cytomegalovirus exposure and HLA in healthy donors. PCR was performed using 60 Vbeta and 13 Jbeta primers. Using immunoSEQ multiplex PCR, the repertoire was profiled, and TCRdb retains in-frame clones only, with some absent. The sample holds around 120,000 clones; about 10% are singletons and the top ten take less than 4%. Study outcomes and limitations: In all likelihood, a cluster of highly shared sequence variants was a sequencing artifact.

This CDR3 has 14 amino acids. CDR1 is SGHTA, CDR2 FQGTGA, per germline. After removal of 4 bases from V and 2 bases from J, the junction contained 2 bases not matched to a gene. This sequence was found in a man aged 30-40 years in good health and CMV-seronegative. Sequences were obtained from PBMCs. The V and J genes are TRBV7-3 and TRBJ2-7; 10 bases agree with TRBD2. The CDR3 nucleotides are TGTGCCAGCAGCTCGGGACTAGCGCCCTACGAGCAGTACTTC. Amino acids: CASSSGLAPYEQYF.